Listed here are 26 T cell receptor beta chains from one sample, sequenced in a study of CD8 T cells in ankylosing spondylitis. TCRdb re-derived calls from the 5' RACE reads in MiXCR, one entry per CDR3 protein. The sample contains around 300,000 distinct CDR3 sequences, roughly 14% of which appear only once. The sample comprised blood, either unsorted or a sorted T cell fraction (not recorded which). These receptors were obtained from a male donor with ankylosing spondylitis or in good health (not recorded which).

The genes are TRBV4-2 and TRBJ2-1; 8 nucleotides agree with TRBD2. The CDR3 has 16 amino acids. The germline CDR1 and CDR2 sequences are LGHNA and YNFKEQ. Unmatched junction bases numbered 9, after V lost 1 base and J lost 7 bases. The CDR3 loop is CASSQGMSGGLNEQFF. DNA for the CDR3: TGTGCCAGCAGCCAAGGAATGAGCGGGGGTTTAAATGAGCAGTTCTTC.

This clonotype was counted a few times. J is TRBJ2-2 and V is TRBV12-3 or TRBV12-4; D is perhaps TRBD2 (5 bases). The CDR3 spans 16 residues. V shed 5 bases and J shed 9 bases, with 22 bases lying between them. The CDR3: CASSAFLALSRRELFF. For the CDR3, the DNA is TGTGCCAGCAGTGCCTTTCTAGCCCTCTCTCGTCGGGAGCTGTTTTTT.

Only a few counts were recorded for this clonotype. This chain uses TRBV27 with TRBJ2-2; the D is unclear. Trimming stripped 7 bases from V and 4 bases from J, with 16 bases between. The CDR3 loop spans 15 amino acids. Germline V gene sequence: CDR1 MNHEY, CDR2 SMNVEV (reference sequence). In DNA, the CDR3 is TGTGCCAGCACCTCAAGGGCCCATGGCACCGGGGAGCTGTTTTTT. Amino acids: CASTSRAHGTGELFF.

This clonotype was seen a few times. This rearrangement joins TRBV24-1 to TRBJ2-1; D remains unclear. Germline lookup yields CDR1 KGHDR and CDR2 SFDVKD. Trimming removed 4 bases at V and 5 bases at J, with 11 bases between. CDR3 length: 14 amino acids. The CDR3 spells CATSDPAMNNEQFF. CDR3 coding DNA: TGTGCCACCAGTGACCCCGCGATGAACAATGAGCAGTTCTTC.

The J gene is TRBJ1-1, the V gene TRBV29-1; D ambiguous. CDR1 is SQVTM, CDR2 ANQGSEA, per germline. CDR3 length equals 12 residues. The V end was cut by 3 bases, the J end by 8 bases, with 13 bases between. CDR3 residues: CSVEGMAREAFF. The DNA of the CDR3 is TGCAGCGTTGAGGGTATGGCCAGAGAAGCTTTCTTT.

This clonotype was seen just once. The chain combines TRBV20-1 with TRBJ2-5; possible D gene TRBD1, 5 bases. CDR3 size: 12 residues. The ends were cut back, 6 bases at V and 7 bases at J, with 15 bases in the middle. The germline V gene has CDR1 DFQATT and CDR2 SNEGSKA (reference sequence). CDR3 DNA sequence: TGCAGTGCGAAAACAGGAGCTATGACCCAGTACTTC. It encodes CSAKTGAMTQYF.

The genes are TRBV20-1 and TRBJ2-7, with TRBD2 matching over 10 bases. The CDR3 is 13 residues long. V was clipped by 5 bases and J by 4 bases; unmatched bases: 5. Germline V gene data show CDR1 as DFQATT and CDR2 as SNEGSKA (reference sequence). As DNA, the CDR3 is TGCAGTGCTTTAGCGGGGGGACCATACGAGCAGTACTTC. Translating it yields CSALAGGPYEQYF.

This clonotype has only a few counts. The CDR3 bases are TGCAGTGGGGGGACTAGCGGGAGGCCATTCTACGAGCAGTACTTC. It translates to CSGGTSGRPFYEQYF. The chain employs TRBV20-1 and TRBJ2-7; 15 nucleotides line up with TRBD2. Trimming took 7 bases from V and 3 from J; bases not matched to a gene: 7. CDR1 and CDR2 (germline): DFQATT, SNEGSKA (reference sequence). The CDR3 totals 15 residues.

This clonotype has ten or more counts. The chain links TRBV7-9 to TRBJ1-1, with TRBD1 identical over 9 bases. CDR1 is SEHNR and CDR2 is FQNEAQ in the germline V gene (reference sequence). The ends lost 4 bases at V and 11 bases at J; junction bases unmatched: 5. CDR3 length equals 12 residues. This CDR3 is CASSWGQGTAFF. Written as DNA, the CDR3 is TGTGCCAGCAGCTGGGGACAGGGTACGGCTTTCTTT.

This rearrangement joins TRBV30 to TRBJ1-2; D is undetermined. Germline assignment: CDR1 GTSNPN and CDR2 SVGIG (reference sequence). CDR3 size: 12 residues. The V gene lost 4 bases and the J gene lost 10 bases, with 16 bases spanning the gap. The chain's CDR3 is CAWNRVQEDYTF. The CDR3 DNA reads as TGTGCCTGGAACCGCGTCCAAGAAGACTACACCTTC.

V gene TRBV3-1 combines with J gene TRBJ2-7; no firm D call. V lost 0 bases and J lost 6, with 9 bases in between. The CDR3 consists of 13 residues. In germline, CDR1 is LGHDT, CDR2 YNNKEL (reference sequence). As DNA, the CDR3 is TGTGCCAGCAGCCAAGAGTTGGGGTTCGAGCAGTACTTC. Its protein product is CASSQELGFEQYF.

Concerning this clonotype: At one end the junction does not follow the germline gene, possibly because of a read error. This rearrangement joins TRBV5-8 to TRBJ1-2; D might be TRBD1 (6 bases). The CDR3 runs 10 residues. The germline V gene has CDR1 SGHTS and CDR2 YDEGEE. CDR3 in DNA: TGTGCCAGCAACAAAAGGGGGGTCATCTTC. Translation gives CASNKRGVIF.

This clonotype has only a few counts. V is TRBV5-1 and J is TRBJ2-7; 7 bases align to TRBD2. The CDR3 is 15 residues long. Unmatched junction bases numbered 13, after V lost 3 bases and J lost 7 bases. The V gene's germline CDR1 is SGHRS and CDR2 YFSETQ. The CDR3 nucleotides are TGCGCCAGCAGCTCAATGGGGGAGGGCCGAAAAGAGCAGTACTTC. Protein product: CASSSMGEGRKEQYF. The full variable domain, with the rest looked up from reference TRBV5-1 and TRBJ2-7, is KAGVTQTPRYLIKTRGQQVTLSCSPISGHRSVSWYQQTPGQGLQFLFEYFSETQRNKGNFPGRFSGRQFSNSRSEMNVSTLELGDSALYLCASSSMGEGRKEQYFGPGTRLTVT.

The chain has TRBV30 and TRBJ2-3, with D perhaps given as TRBD1 or TRBD2 (5 bases each). V was trimmed by 5 bases and J by 8 bases, leaving 11 bases between them. The germline V gene encodes CDR1 GTSNPN and CDR2 SVGIG (reference sequence). This CDR3 spans 11 amino acids. CDR3 amino acids: CAWGLGGTQYF. CDR3 coding DNA: TGTGCCTGGGGCCTTGGGGGTACGCAGTATTTT.

This clonotype was recorded a few times. The CDR3 DNA follows: TGCAGCGCACCCGGGGGAGGAACAGATACGCAGTATTTT. Translated: CSAPGGGTDTQYF. This rearrangement joins TRBV29-1 to TRBJ2-3; possibly TRBD2 for D (6 bases). V was pared by 7 bases and J by 3 bases, with 14 bases between. The germline gives CDR1 SQVTM, CDR2 ANQGSEA. The CDR3 covers 13 residues.

The J gene is TRBJ2-2, the V gene TRBV7-2; possible D gene TRBD2, 5 bases. V was pared by 5 bases and J by 0 bases, with 13 bases between. Per germline, CDR1 SGHTA and CDR2 FQGNSA. The CDR3 length is 16 residues. The CDR3 DNA follows: TGTGCCAGCAGCCCGCGGACTGCTACGAACACCGGGGAGCTGTTTTTT. Encoded protein: CASSPRTATNTGELFF.

There are a few counts of this clonotype. CDR3 bases: TGTGCCAGCAGTTACCCCGAACTAGCGGGGGGGCTCTACGAGCAGTACTTC. Translated: CASSYPELAGGLYEQYF. The chain joins TRBV6-5 to TRBJ2-7; 13 bases align to TRBD2. Trimming took 2 bases from V and 3 from J; bases not matched to a gene: 7. CDR3 size: 17 residues. Germline-derived CDR1 and CDR2 are MNHEY and SVGAGI.

The rearrangement links TRBV6-2 or TRBV6-3 to TRBJ1-1; D remains ambiguous. The CDR3 runs to 12 residues. V was trimmed by 2 bases and J by 7 bases, leaving 8 bases between them. CDR1 is MNHEY and CDR2 is SVGEGT in the germline V gene. Here the CDR3 reads CASSYGWVEAFF. CDR3 in DNA: TGTGCCAGCAGTTACGGATGGGTTGAAGCTTTCTTT.

The chain has TRBV20-1 and TRBJ2-3; 10 bases are a match to TRBD1. This CDR3 has 15 amino acids. Per germline, CDR1 DFQATT and CDR2 SNEGSKA (reference sequence). The J segment lost 2 bases and the V segment lost 5 bases, leaving 7 bases of the junction unmatched. The chain's CDR3 is CSASSGTGATDTQYF. DNA for the CDR3: TGCAGTGCTTCTTCCGGGACAGGGGCCACAGATACGCAGTATTTT.

In its sample, this clonotype was seen a few times. The rearrangement links TRBV20-1 to TRBJ2-5; TRBD2 aligns across 13 bases. CDR1 is DFQATT and CDR2 is SNEGSKA in the germline V gene (reference sequence). The trim removed 6 bases at V and 4 bases at J, leaving 8 bases unmatched. CDR3 length: 15 amino acids. The CDR3 DNA is TGCAGTGCACCACCAACTAGCGGGGGGGGAGAGACCCAGTACTTC. It yields the protein CSAPPTSGGGETQYF.

The rearrangement links TRBV15 to TRBJ2-7; 7 bases match TRBD2. The V segment lost 5 bases and the J segment 0 bases; nucleotides outside the gene matches: 7. There are 15 residues in the CDR3. The germline CDR1 and CDR2 sequences are LNHNV and YYDKDF (reference sequence). The CDR3 protein is CATSGGGISSYEQYF. Written as DNA, the CDR3 is TGTGCCACCAGCGGGGGGGGGATCAGCTCCTACGAGCAGTACTTC. Based on the CDR3 plus reference TRBV15 and TRBJ2-7, the full variable domain is DAMVIQNPRYQVTQFGKPVTLSCSQTLNHNVMYWYQQKSSQAPKLLFHYYDKDFNNEADTPDNFQSRRPNTSFCFLDIRSPGLGDTAMYLCATSGGGISSYEQYFGPGTRLTVT.

The gene calls are TRBV7-6 and TRBJ2-7, with D uncertain. Trimming removed 2 bases at V and 7 bases at J, with 9 bases between. The CDR3 runs 12 residues. From germline, CDR1 is SGHVS and CDR2 FNYEAQ. CDR3: CASSLFAFEQYF. As DNA, the CDR3 is TGTGCCAGCAGCTTATTTGCGTTTGAGCAGTACTTC.

This clonotype was counted between two and nine times. V usage is TRBV20-1 and J usage is TRBJ2-1; TRBD2 might be the D (6 bases). The CDR3 loop spans 13 amino acids. The germline V and J ends were trimmed by 4 bases and 7 bases, with 14 bases remaining between them. Germline CDR1 is DFQATT and CDR2 is SNEGSKA (reference sequence). The CDR3 DNA reads TGCAGTGCTACAGCGGGTCGAACAAATGAGCAGTTCTTC. Translating gives CSATAGRTNEQFF.

This clonotype showed up just a few times. The chain couples TRBV3-1 to TRBJ2-1; D is unresolved. The CDR3 sequence is 17 residues long. Between the trimmed V and J ends, which lost 4 bases and 7 bases, there was a span of 23 bases. Germline assignment: CDR1 LGHDT and CDR2 YNNKEL (reference sequence). The CDR3 coding sequence is TGTGCCAGCAGCCGAACCCCCCCTGGGGAACTTGCGAATGAGCAGTTCTTC. The encoded protein is CASSRTPPGELANEQFF.

The genes are TRBV6-1 and TRBJ2-1; 13 bases agree with TRBD2. The V segment lost 10 bases and the J segment 7 bases; nucleotides outside the gene matches: 4. The CDR3 spans 13 residues. From germline, CDR1 is MNHNS and CDR2 SASEGT. This chain's CDR3 is CAIRTSGSNEQFF. The CDR3 nucleotides are TGTGCCATCCGGACTAGCGGGAGTAATGAGCAGTTCTTC.

This clonotype was seen more than once but under ten times. The genes are TRBV3-1 and TRBJ2-5; maybe TRBD2 (5 bases). The V end lost 0 bases, the J end lost 0 bases, and 8 bases lay between the germline ends. The CDR3 has 15 amino acids. CDR1 LGHDT and CDR2 YNNKEL come from the germline V gene (reference sequence). CDR3 bases: TGTGCCAGCAGCCAAGATCTGCGGGACCAAGAGACCCAGTACTTC. Its translation is CASSQDLRDQETQYF.